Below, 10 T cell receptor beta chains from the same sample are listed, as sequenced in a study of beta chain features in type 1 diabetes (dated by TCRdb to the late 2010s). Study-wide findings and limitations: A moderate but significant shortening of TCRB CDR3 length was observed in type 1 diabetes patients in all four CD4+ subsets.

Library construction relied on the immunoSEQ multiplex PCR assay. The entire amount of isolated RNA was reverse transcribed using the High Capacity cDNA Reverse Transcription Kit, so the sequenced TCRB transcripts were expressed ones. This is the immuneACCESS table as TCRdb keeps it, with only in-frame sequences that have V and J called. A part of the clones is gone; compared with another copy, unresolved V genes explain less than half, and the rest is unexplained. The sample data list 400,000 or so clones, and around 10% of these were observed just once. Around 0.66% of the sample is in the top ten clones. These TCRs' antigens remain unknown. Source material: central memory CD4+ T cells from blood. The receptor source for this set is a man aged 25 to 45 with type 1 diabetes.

As DNA, the CDR3 is TGTGCCAGCAGTTACAGGGGGCCAGAAGATACGCAGTATTTT. It translates to CASSYRGPEDTQYF. The gene calls are TRBV6-5 and TRBJ2-3; 7 nucleotides match TRBD1. The CDR3 has 14 amino acids. In germline, CDR1 is MNHEY, CDR2 SVGAGI. V dropped 2 bases and J dropped 5; count of bases not matched to a gene: 4.

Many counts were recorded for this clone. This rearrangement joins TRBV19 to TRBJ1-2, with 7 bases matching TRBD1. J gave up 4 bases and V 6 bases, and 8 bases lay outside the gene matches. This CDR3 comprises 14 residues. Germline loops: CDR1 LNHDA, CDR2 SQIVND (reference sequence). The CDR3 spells CASREGTAIYGYTF. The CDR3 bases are TGTGCCAGTAGGGAGGGGACAGCCATCTATGGCTACACCTTC.

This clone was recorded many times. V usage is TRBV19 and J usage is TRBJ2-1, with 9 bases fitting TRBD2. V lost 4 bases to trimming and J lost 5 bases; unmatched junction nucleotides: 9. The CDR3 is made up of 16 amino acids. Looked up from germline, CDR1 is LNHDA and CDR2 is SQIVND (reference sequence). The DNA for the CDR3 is TGTGCCAGTAGTAGTAGCGGGAGCGTCGGTGACAATGAGCAGTTCTTC. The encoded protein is CASSSSGSVGDNEQFF.

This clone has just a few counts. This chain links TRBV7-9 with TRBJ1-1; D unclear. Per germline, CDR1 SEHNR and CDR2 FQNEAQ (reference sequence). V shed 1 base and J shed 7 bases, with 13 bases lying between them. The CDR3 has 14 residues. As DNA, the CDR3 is TGTGCCAGCAGCTTAGGGAGTCAGAGCTATGAAGCTTTCTTT. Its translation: CASSLGSQSYEAFF.

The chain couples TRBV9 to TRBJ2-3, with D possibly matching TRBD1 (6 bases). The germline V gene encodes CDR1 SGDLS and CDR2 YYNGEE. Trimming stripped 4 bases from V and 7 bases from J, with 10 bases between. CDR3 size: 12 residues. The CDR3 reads CASSQGLNTQYF. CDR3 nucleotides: TGTGCCAGCAGCCAGGGGCTAAATACGCAGTATTTT. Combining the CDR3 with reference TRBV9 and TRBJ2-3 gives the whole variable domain DSGVTQTPKHLITATGQRVTLRCSPRSGDLSVYWYQQSLDQGLQFLIQYYNGEERAKGNILERFSAQQFPDLHSELNLSSLELGDSALYFCASSQGLNTQYFGPGTRLTVL.

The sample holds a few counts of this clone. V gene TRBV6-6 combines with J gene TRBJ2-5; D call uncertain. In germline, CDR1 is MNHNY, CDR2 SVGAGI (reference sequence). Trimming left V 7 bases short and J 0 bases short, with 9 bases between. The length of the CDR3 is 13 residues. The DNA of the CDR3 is TGTGCCAGCAAAAGGCAGTACCAAGAGACCCAGTACTTC. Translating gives CASKRQYQETQYF.

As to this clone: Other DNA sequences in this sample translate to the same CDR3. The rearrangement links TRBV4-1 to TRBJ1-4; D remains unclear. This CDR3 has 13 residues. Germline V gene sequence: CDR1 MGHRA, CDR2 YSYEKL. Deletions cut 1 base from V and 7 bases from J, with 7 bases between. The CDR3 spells CASSQVLGEKLFF. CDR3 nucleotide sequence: TGCGCCAGCAGCCAAGTATTGGGTGAAAAACTGTTTTTT.

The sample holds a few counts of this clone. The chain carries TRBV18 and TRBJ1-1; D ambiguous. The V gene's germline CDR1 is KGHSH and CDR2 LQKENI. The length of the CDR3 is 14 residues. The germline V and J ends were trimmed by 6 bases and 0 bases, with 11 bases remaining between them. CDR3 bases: TGTGCCAGCTCTCTAACTGACCTGAACACTGAAGCTTTCTTT. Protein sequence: CASSLTDLNTEAFF.

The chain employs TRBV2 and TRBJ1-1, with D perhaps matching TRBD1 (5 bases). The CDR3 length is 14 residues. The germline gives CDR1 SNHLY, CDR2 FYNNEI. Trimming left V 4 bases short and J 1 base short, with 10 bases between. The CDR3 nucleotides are TGTGCCAGCAGTGGCCCGACAGAGAACACTGAAGCTTTCTTT. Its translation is CASSGPTENTEAFF.

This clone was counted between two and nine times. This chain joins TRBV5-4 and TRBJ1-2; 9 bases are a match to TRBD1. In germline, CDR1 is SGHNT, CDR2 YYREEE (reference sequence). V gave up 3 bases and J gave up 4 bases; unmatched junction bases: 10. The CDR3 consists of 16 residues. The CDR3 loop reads CASSSTLGQGTYGYTF. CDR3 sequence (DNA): TGTGCCAGCAGCTCTACCCTCGGACAGGGGACCTATGGCTACACCTTC.